One T cell receptor beta chain is described in this entry. Germline V gene sequence: CDR1 MNHEY, CDR2 SMNVEV (reference sequence). The CDR3 covers 14 residues. V gave up 4 bases and J gave up 7 bases, with 14 bases separating them. This sample stems from a study of blood T cell repertoires in COVID-19. Study details: The United States, Italy and Spain provided the acute and convalescent COVID-19 samples.

Enrolment of Seattle patients took place during active infection, and they were followed longitudinally. Per the study methods: How many nucleated cells were present was estimated from reference gene primer amplification. The repertoire was sequenced with immunoSEQ multiplex PCR; TCRdb's copy has only in-frame clones and lacks some. That table supplies the V and J calls and clone size; D and trimming were determined from the DNA. The profile shows around 220,000 clones, 85% to 90% of them singletons. Sequenced: peripheral blood. This sequence joins TRBV27 and TRBJ1-5; D unresolved. This TCR was sampled from a woman in her fifties or sixties with COVID-19, enrolled during active disease. The DNA of the CDR3 is TGTGCCAGCAGTTCAATGCGGGTACCGCAGCCCCAGCATTTT. This gives the protein CASSSMRVPQPQHF.